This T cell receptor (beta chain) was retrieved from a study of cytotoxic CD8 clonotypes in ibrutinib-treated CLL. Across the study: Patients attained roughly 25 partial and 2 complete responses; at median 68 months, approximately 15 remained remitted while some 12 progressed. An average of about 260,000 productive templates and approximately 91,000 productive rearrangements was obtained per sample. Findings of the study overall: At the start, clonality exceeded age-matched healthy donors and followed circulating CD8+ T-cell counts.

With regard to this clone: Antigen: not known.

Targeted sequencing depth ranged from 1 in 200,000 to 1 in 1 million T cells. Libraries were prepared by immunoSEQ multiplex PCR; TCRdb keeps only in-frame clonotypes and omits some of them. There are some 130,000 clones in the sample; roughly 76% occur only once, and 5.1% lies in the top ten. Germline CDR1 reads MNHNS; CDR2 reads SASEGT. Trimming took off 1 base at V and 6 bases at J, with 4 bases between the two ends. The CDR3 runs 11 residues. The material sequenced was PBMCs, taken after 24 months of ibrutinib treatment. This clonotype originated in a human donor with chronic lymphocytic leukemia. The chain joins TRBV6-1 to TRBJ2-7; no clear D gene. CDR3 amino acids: CASSEGFEQYF. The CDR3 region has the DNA TGTGCCAGCAGTGAAGGGTTCGAGCAGTACTTC.